This T cell receptor beta chain was retrieved from a study of molecular identifiers for immune sequencing clone quantification. MiXCR was run by TCRdb on the PCR reads, yielding one entry per CDR3 protein. There are some 580,000 distinct CDR3 sequences in the sample; roughly 27% occur only once, and approximately 0.75% lies in the top ten. Germline CDR1 SGHDT, CDR2 YYEEEE. CDR3 length equals 16 residues. Unmatched junction bases numbered 17, after V lost 10 bases and J lost 4 bases. The chain employs TRBV5-6 and TRBJ2-3; 8 bases are shared with TRBD2. The receptor's source is a human donor in good health. Some libraries in this study had Jurkat cell RNA spiked in. The specimen sequenced was naive CD8+ T cells from blood, with Jurkat cell RNA spiked in. The sample's subset: FACS-sorted CD8+CD4-CCR7+CD45RA+ naive T cells. The CDR3: CARRAGGSGGPDTQYF. Written as DNA, the CDR3 is TGTGCCCGCCGCGCGGGGGGTTCGGGGGGGCCAGATACGCAGTATTTT.